These T cell receptor beta chains were read from a single sample in a study of preoperative IRX-2 immunotherapy in early breast cancer. Repertoires were generated with immunoSEQ multiplex PCR, while TCRdb's copy carries only in-frame clones and drops some. The repertoire has about 19,000 clones, around 81% of them found once; the top ten carry over 1%. The sequences come from lymph node tissue, collected after IRX-2 immunotherapy. The receptor source for this set is a human donor with breast cancer. Both conserved end residues are part of each CDR3. A D gene is named only where the DNA matches it firmly. Clone size is not always given. Where it is, it says once, few, many or a class for expanded clones.

. few TRBJ2-7 TRBV15 TGTGCCACCAGCAGCCTTCGGAGCTCCTACGAGCAGTACTTC CATSSLRSSYEQYF
TRBD2 . TRBJ2-3 TRBV2 TGTGCCAGCACCCGGGGGCGGGGGGGCACAGATACGCAGTATTTT CASTRGRGGTDTQYF
. . TRBJ1-4 TRBV28 TGTGCCAGCAGTCCCCTCGACAGGATTGGTGAAAAACTGTTTTTT CASSPLDRIGEKLFF
. . TRBJ1-4 TRBV6-8 TGTGCCAGCAGCCGCCATGAAACAGCAACTAATGAAAAACTGTTTTTT CASSRHETATNEKLFF
TRBD2 . TRBJ2-1 TRBV12-5 TGTGCTAGTGCCTCCCAGGTCGGGACTAGCGGCAACAATGAGCAGTTCTTC CASASQVGTSGNNEQFF
. . TRBJ1-4 TRBV6-8 TGTGCCAGCAGCCGGGGGCCAGAGCCAGATGAAAAACTGTTTTTT CASSRGPEPDEKLFF
TRBD1 few TRBJ2-7 TRBV15 TGTGCCACCAGCAAACAGGGGGCATGGGGGGAGCAGTACTTC CATSKQGAWGEQYF
TRBD2 once TRBJ2-7 TRBV18 TGTGCCAGCTCACCTACTAGCGAAACCTACGAGCAGTACTTC CASSPTSETYEQYF
. . TRBJ1-1 TRBV19 TGTGCCTCTAACAGGGAAGGGGAGCGAGCTTTCTTT CASNREGERAFF
TRBD1 . TRBJ1-2 TRBV11-3 TGTGCCAGCAGCCCAGAGGGGACAGGGGGTGGCTACACCTTC CASSPEGTGGGYTF
TRBD1 . TRBJ1-4 TRBV5-1 TGCGCCAGCAGCTTGGGACAGGGGGCGCTTGAAAAACTGTTTTTT CASSLGQGALEKLFF
TRBD2 once TRBJ2-1 TRBV29-1 TGCAGCGTCAATAGCGGGGGGTACAATGAGCAGTTCTTC CSVNSGGYNEQFF
. . TRBJ2-2 TRBV10-3 TGTGCCAGCCGAAACAACCGACAGGCAACAACCGGGGAGCTGTTTTTT CASRNNRQATTGELFF
TRBD2 . TRBJ2-7 TRBV6-8 TGTGCCAGCAGTAGGAGCGGGAGTACGGGCTACGAGCAGTACTTC CASSRSGSTGYEQYF
TRBD2 . TRBJ2-3 TRBV6-8 TGTGCCAGCAGTCGGCGGACTAGCGGGTACACAGATACGCAGTATTTT CASSRRTSGYTDTQYF
. . TRBJ1-1 TRBV28 TGTGCCAGCACGGACGGGAACACTGAAGCTTTCTTT CASTDGNTEAFF
. . TRBJ2-7 TRBV28 TGTGCCAGCACCGAAAACAACTCCTACGAGCAGTACTTC CASTENNSYEQYF
TRBD1 . TRBJ2-7 TRBV6-7 TGTGCCAGCAGTTCACGACAGGGTCAGGCGTACGAGCAGTACTTC CASSSRQGQAYEQYF
. . TRBJ1-2 TRBV7-6 TGTGCCAGCAGCAAACCGACTGGACGAGATGGCTACACCTTC CASSKPTGRDGYTF
TRBD1 . TRBJ1-1 TRBV11-3 TGTGCCAGCAGCCCGGTACAGGGGGCAGGGACTGAAGCTTTCTTT CASSPVQGAGTEAFF
. . TRBJ1-5 TRBV28 TGTGCCAGCAGACGAGCCAATCAGCCCCAGCATTTT CASRRANQPQHF
TRBD1 . TRBJ1-2 TRBV6-8 TGTGCCAGCAGTTATGGCAGGGGGATAGGTGGCTACACCTTC CASSYGRGIGGYTF
. . TRBJ1-6 TRBV28 TGTGCCAGCAGTATCCCTTCGTCAGGTCGTTCACCCCTCCACTTT CASSIPSSGRSPLHF
TRBD1 . TRBJ2-7 TRBV11-3 TGTGCCAGCAGCTTAAGACAGGGGTCACCCTACGAGCAGTACTTC CASSLRQGSPYEQYF
. . TRBJ1-6 TRBV10-3 TGTGCCATCAGTGAGGCGGATTCACCCCTCCACTTT CAISEADSPLHF
. . TRBJ1-4 TRBV6-8 TGTGCCAGCAGTTACTCGGGGCAACATGAAAAACTGTTTTTT CASSYSGQHEKLFF
. . TRBJ2-7 TRBV28 TGTGCCAGCAGTTACCTCACCTACGAGCAGTACTTC CASSYLTYEQYF
. . TRBJ1-4 TRBV5-1 TGCGCCAGCAGCCCAGGAAGTGCAACTAATGAAAAACTGTTTTTT CASSPGSATNEKLFF
TRBD1 once TRBJ2-3 TRBV6-8 TGTGCCAGCAGCCCAGGGGGAGGCACAGATACGCAGTATTTT CASSPGGGTDTQYF
. . TRBJ1-3 TRBV6-8 TGTGCCAGCAGGAGCGGCTCAGGGTCCCCTGGAAACACCATATATTTT CASRSGSGSPGNTIYF
. . TRBJ1-2 TRBV18 TGTGCCAGCTCACCGGACGGACAACTCGGCTACACCTTC CASSPDGQLGYTF
. few TRBJ1-3 TRBV6-8 TGTGCCAGCAGTGACTTGGGGGCCTCTGGAAACACCATATATTTT CASSDLGASGNTIYF
. . TRBJ1-1 TRBV19 TGTGCCAGTAGTGACAGCTCAAACACTGAAGCTTTCTTT CASSDSSNTEAFF
. . TRBJ2-2 TRBV6-8 TGTGCCGGAGGACAGCCGAACACCGGGGAGCTGTTTTTT CAGGQPNTGELFF
TRBD1 . TRBJ2-7 TRBV19 TGTGCCAGTAGTCCCGGGACAGGGATATCCGAGCAGTACTTC CASSPGTGISEQYF
. . TRBJ1-2 TRBV6-8 TGTGCCAGCAGTGCACTCGGGACAAGCTATGGCTACACCTTC CASSALGTSYGYTF
TRBD2 . TRBJ2-5 TRBV11-3 TGTGCCAGCACCTTACGGGGTAGCGGGAGCGGGGAGACCCAGTACTTC CASTLRGSGSGETQYF
TRBD1 . TRBJ2-1 TRBV5-1 TGCGCCAGCAGCTCGACAGGGGCCACGTACAATGAGCAGTTCTTC CASSSTGATYNEQFF